This TCR beta chain was sequenced during a study of CD8 T cells in ankylosing spondylitis. Study-wide results and caveats: Seemingly distinctive of ankylosing spondylitis blood was a TCR beta motif formed by eight highly homologous variants.

Each CDR3 protein gets one entry after TCRdb re-called the 5' RACE reads with MiXCR. The sample contains 150,000 to 200,000 distinct CDR3 sequences, 9.5% to 13% of which appear only once. In this sample, this clonotype turned up many times. Its antigen is undetermined. V lost 3 bases, J lost 7 bases, and 2 bases stayed unmatched. This CDR3 contains 13 residues. Material: blood, either unsorted or a sorted T cell fraction (not recorded which). The TCR comes from a male donor with ankylosing spondylitis or in good health (not recorded which). This chain connects TRBV12-3 or TRBV12-4 to TRBJ2-2, with 7 nucleotides matching TRBD1. The CDR3 DNA sequence: TGTGCCAGCAGTTTGACAGGGAACGGGGAGCTGTTTTTT. This encodes CASSLTGNGELFF.